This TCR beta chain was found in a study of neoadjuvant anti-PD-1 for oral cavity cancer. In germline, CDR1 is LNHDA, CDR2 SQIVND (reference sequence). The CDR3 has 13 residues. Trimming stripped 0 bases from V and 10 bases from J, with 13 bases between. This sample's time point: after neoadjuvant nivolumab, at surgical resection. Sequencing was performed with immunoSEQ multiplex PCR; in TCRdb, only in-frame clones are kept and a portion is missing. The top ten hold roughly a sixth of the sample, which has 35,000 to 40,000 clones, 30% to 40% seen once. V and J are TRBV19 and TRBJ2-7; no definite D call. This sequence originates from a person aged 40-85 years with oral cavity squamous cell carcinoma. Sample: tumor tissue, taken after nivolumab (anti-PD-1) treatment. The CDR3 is CASSIDSGEIQYF. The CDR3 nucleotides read TGTGCCAGTAGTATAGATTCCGGCGAGATTCAGTACTTC. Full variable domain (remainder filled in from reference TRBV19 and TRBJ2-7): DGGITQSPKYLFRKEGQNVTLSCEQNLNHDAMYWYRQDPGQGLRLIYYSQIVNDFQKGDIAEGYSVSREKKESFPLTVTSAQKNPTAFYLCASSIDSGEIQYFGPGTRLTVT.